The 7 T cell receptor beta chains listed next were all sequenced from one sample in a study of cytomegalovirus exposure and HLA in healthy donors. PCR involved 60 Vbeta and 13 Jbeta primers. Sequencing used immunoSEQ multiplex PCR; TCRdb keeps in-frame clones, though not all of them. This table holds 95,000 to 100,000 clones, 70% to 80% found once. The sequencing sample was made of PBMCs. These receptors all come from a man between 60 and 75 years old in good health and CMV-seropositive.

The genes are TRBV10-2 and TRBJ1-6, with TRBD1 matching 7 bases. V shed 7 bases, J shed 9 bases, and the junction held 6 bases outside the gene matches. Germline CDR1 and CDR2: WSHSY and SAAADI. This CDR3 comprises 13 residues. Here the CDR3 DNA reads TGCGCCAGCAAGGTACAGGGGATTTCACCCCTCCACTTT. Its protein product is CASKVQGISPLHF.

The genes are TRBV10-3 and TRBJ2-6, with 9 bases aligning to TRBD1. CDR1 and CDR2 from the germline V gene are ENHRY and SYGVKD. CDR3 length: 15 amino acids. V shed 8 bases, J shed 4 bases, and the junction held 6 bases outside the gene matches. CDR3 coding DNA: TGTGCCATCGGGGGACAGGGTGCAGGGGCCAACGTCCTGACTTTC. As protein: CAIGGQGAGANVLTF.

The rearrangement joins TRBV19 to TRBJ1-4; TRBD1 is a possible D gene (6 bases). The germline V and J ends were trimmed by 3 bases and 7 bases, with 15 bases remaining between them. There are 15 residues in the CDR3. Germline lookup yields CDR1 LNHDA and CDR2 SQIVND (reference sequence). In DNA form, the CDR3 reads TGTGCCAGTAGTATCGGCGGGGGCGGTTCTGAAAAACTGTTTTTT. Encoded protein: CASSIGGGGSEKLFF.

The V gene is TRBV15, the J gene TRBJ2-3; TRBD2 matches 10 bases. From germline, CDR1 is LNHNV and CDR2 YYDKDF (reference sequence). Trimming removed 3 bases from V and 1 base from J; junction bases left unmatched: 4. CDR3 length equals 16 residues. The DNA of the CDR3 is TGTGCCACCAGCAGGGGACTAGCGCAGCGCACAGATACGCAGTATTTT. Residues: CATSRGLAQRTDTQYF.

V gene TRBV9 combines with J gene TRBJ2-1, with D hard to call. The CDR3 extends over 17 amino acids. Germline CDR1 and CDR2: SGDLS and YYNGEE. Deletions cut 2 bases from V and 2 bases from J, with 17 bases between. CDR3 loop: CASSVEANRITYNEQFF. The CDR3 DNA sequence: TGTGCCAGCAGCGTCGAGGCTAATAGGATTACCTACAATGAGCAGTTCTTC.

The chain has TRBV6-1 and TRBJ2-7; D gene uncertain. In germline, CDR1 is MNHNS, CDR2 SASEGT. V lost 2 bases and J lost 4, with 3 bases in between. The length of the CDR3 is 11 residues. CDR3 sequence: CASSERYEQYF. CDR3 in DNA: TGTGCCAGCAGTGAACGTTACGAGCAGTACTTC.

CDR3 in amino acids: CASSPPPGTGASDTQYF. Here the CDR3 DNA reads TGTGCCAGCAGTCCCCCCCCCGGGACAGGGGCTTCAGATACGCAGTATTTT. The V call is TRBV25-1, the J call TRBJ2-3, with 10 bases that match TRBD1. There are 17 residues in the CDR3. Germline V gene lookup returns CDR1 MGHDK and CDR2 SYGVNS. Trimming at V came to 5 bases and at J to 4 bases, leaving 12 bases not matched to a gene.